This T cell receptor (beta chain) was profiled in a study of CD8+CD57+ T cells in acquired aplastic anemia. CDR3 and TCR beta VDJ profiling relied on a genomic DNA template. One entry per CDR3 protein, called by TCRdb with MiXCR from the reads. The sample holds about 210,000 distinct CDR3 sequences, approximately 35% seen once. This clonotype was counted at least ten times. Germline CDR1 SGHRS, CDR2 YFSETQ. The CDR3 length is 14 residues. The V end was cut by 4 bases, the J end by 3 bases, with 14 bases between. The chain has TRBV5-1 and TRBJ2-7, with D unresolved. The origin of this receptor is a human donor in good health, serving as a control. Sequenced sample: sorted CD4+, CD8+, or CD8+CD57+ T cells (not recorded which) from PBMCs. The DNA for the CDR3 is TGCGCCAGCAGCCGGGCAGGAGCCGACTACGAGCAGTACTTC. Its protein product is CASSRAGADYEQYF.